This record concerns one T cell receptor beta chain sequence. Original analysis: Reference gene primer amplification yielded estimated nucleated cell counts. The method was immunoSEQ multiplex PCR; TCRdb's version includes in-frame clones alone and lacks a portion of them. V, J and clone size reflect that table, while D and trimming were determined from the DNA. The sample includes about 120,000 clones, approximately 90% of them seen just once. The source of the sample is a study of blood T cell repertoires in COVID-19. Looking at the study overall: Samples taken during acute and convalescent COVID-19 were collected in the United States, Italy and Spain. The cDNA or gDNA used as material had been derived from T cells, B-cell-depleted T cells, or PBMCs.

CDR1 is SGDLS, CDR2 YYNGEE, per germline. The CDR3 runs to 16 residues. Trimming removed 5 bases from V and 5 bases from J; junction bases left unmatched: 9. Sequencing was performed on peripheral blood. This clonotype was sampled from a man between 35 and 55 years old with acute or convalescent COVID-19. The rearrangement uses TRBV9 and TRBJ2-1; 11 bases are a match to TRBD2. The CDR3 region is CASSGRPGLADNEQFF. The CDR3 region has the DNA TGTGCCAGCAGTGGGAGACCGGGACTAGCGGACAATGAGCAGTTCTTC.